These 6 T cell receptor beta chains share one sample of origin, sequenced in a study of T cell responses to AZD1222 COVID-19 vaccine. Data came from immunoSEQ multiplex PCR; TCRdb stores just in-frame clones and leaves some out. Among 35,000 to 50,000 clones listed, about four fifths were seen once. The starting material was peripheral blood, obtained 28 days after the second dose of the MenACWY control vaccine. The receptors shown here come from an adult who received the MenACWY meningococcal vaccine as a control.

This clone was found a few times. The CDR3 reads CASSWTGAPNTEAFF. Here the CDR3 DNA reads TGTGCCAGCAGTTGGACAGGGGCCCCGAACACTGAAGCTTTCTTT. The chain has TRBV6-6 and TRBJ1-1, with TRBD1 matching over 9 bases. This CDR3 region has 15 residues. Germline trimming cut 4 bases from V and 1 base from J; bases unmatched to any gene: 4. Germline V CDR1 and CDR2: MNHNY, SVGAGI (reference sequence).

Remarks on this clone: This specimen includes other DNA sequences encoding the same CDR3. The chain is built from TRBV4-2 and TRBJ2-3; TRBD2 aligns across 8 bases. Trimming cost V 0 bases and J 2 bases; bases outside gene matches: 7. This CDR3 contains 17 residues. Germline V gene lookup returns CDR1 LGHNA and CDR2 YNFKEQ. The CDR3 region has the DNA TGTGCCAGCAGCCAAGATCGACAGCGGGGGTTCACAGATACGCAGTATTTT. It encodes CASSQDRQRGFTDTQYF.

This chain's CDR3 is CAISSGLATGELFF. CDR3 coding DNA: TGTGCCATCAGTTCGGGACTCGCGACCGGGGAGCTGTTTTTT. The chain uses TRBV10-3 and TRBJ2-2; D is possibly TRBD2 (6 bases). CDR1 ENHRY and CDR2 SYGVKD come from the germline V gene. The CDR3 consists of 14 residues. Trimming took 5 bases from V and 5 from J, leaving 12 bases between them.

V usage is TRBV10-3 and J usage is TRBJ2-1; 15 bases fit TRBD2. V lost 0 bases, J lost 6 bases, and 3 bases stayed unmatched. In germline, CDR1 is ENHRY, CDR2 SYGVKD. The CDR3 contains 17 residues. CDR3: CAISESGTSGGSNEQFF. CDR3 in DNA: TGTGCCATCAGTGAGTCAGGGACTAGCGGGGGGTCCAATGAGCAGTTCTTC.

The CDR3 is CASSIAGEHTGELFF. CDR3 nucleotide sequence: TGTGCCAGCAGTATAGCGGGAGAACACACCGGGGAGCTGTTTTTT. V gene TRBV6-4 combines with J gene TRBJ2-2; 9 bases are a match to TRBD2. The ends lost 5 bases at V and 3 bases at J; junction bases unmatched: 4. The germline V gene has CDR1 MRHNA and CDR2 SNTAGT. The length of the CDR3 is 15 residues.

This chain connects TRBV18 to TRBJ2-6; a weak D match, TRBD1 (6 bases). Trimming took 5 bases from V and 0 from J, leaving 23 bases between them. The CDR3 totals 20 residues. Germline-derived CDR1 and CDR2 are KGHSH and LQKENI. CDR3 in amino acids: CASSTYPRGRGFSGANVLTF. Here the CDR3 DNA reads TGTGCCAGCTCAACGTACCCCCGTGGCAGGGGATTCTCTGGGGCCAACGTCCTGACTTTC.